This T cell receptor beta chain was recovered during a study of cytotoxic CD8 clonotypes in ibrutinib-treated CLL. Study-level findings and limits: At ibrutinib response, clonality increased, and at progression it declined back toward baseline. Few clonotypes were public, and these shrank or held steady under treatment.

Produced via immunoSEQ multiplex PCR; TCRdb's table is partial and in-frame only. The sample records fewer than 100,000 clones, 75% to 85% being singletons. In the case of this clone: Its antigen is not identified. Other DNA sequences of this sample code for an identical CDR3.

Germline loops: CDR1 DFQATT, CDR2 SNEGSKA (reference sequence). The CDR3 loop spans 10 amino acids. Trimming stripped 2 bases from V and 5 bases from J, with 3 bases between. The input for sequencing was PBMCs, taken after 12 months of ibrutinib treatment. The receptor's source is a human donor with chronic lymphocytic leukemia. The V gene is TRBV20-1, the J gene TRBJ2-5; no clear D gene. CDR3 nucleotides: TGCAGTGCTAGAAGGGAGACCCAGTACTTC. This encodes CSARRETQYF.